These T cell receptor beta chains were read from a single sample in a study of T cells in Graves' hyperthyroidism and ophthalmopathy. TCRdb re-called the multiplex PCR reads through MiXCR, storing one row per CDR3 protein. The table lists roughly 580,000 distinct CDR3 sequences, about half of them singletons. Material for sequencing was peripheral blood or thyroid tissue (not recorded which). These receptor sequences come from a woman under 30 with Graves' hyperthyroidism. CDR3s include the opening cysteine and the closing phenylalanine or tryptophan. A D gene is named only where the DNA matches it firmly. Some rows mark clone size as missing; the rest say once, few, many or name a class of expanded clone.

>TRBV7-8|TRBJ1-4|few|-
TGTGCCAGCAGCTTCCTAATCTCCCAAGAAAAACTGTTTTTT
CASSFLISQEKLFF
>TRBV29-1|TRBJ2-7|many|-
TGCAGCGTTGGCCCGGGGTCCCCCTACGAGCAGTACTTC
CSVGPGSPYEQYF
>TRBV15|TRBJ1-5|many|-
TGTGCCACCAGCAGAGATCTTTGGGGGTCGGGAAGCAATCAGCCCCAGCATTTT
CATSRDLWGSGSNQPQHF
>TRBV7-9|TRBJ1-4|many|-
TGTGCCAGCAGCTTAAGACGAAAAAAACTGTTTTTT
CASSLRRKKLFF
>TRBV29-1|TRBJ2-2|-|-
TGCAGCGTTGTATTGAACACCGGGGAGCTGTTTTTT
CSVVLNTGELFF
>TRBV2|TRBJ1-5|few|-
TGTGCCAGTAGCCGGATGGGACGGGAGAATCAGCCCCAGCATTTT
CASSRMGRENQPQHF
>TRBV2|TRBJ1-1|-|-
TGTGCCAGCAGTGGAGAGGGCAGGGCGGAAGCTGAAGCTTTCTTT
CASSGEGRAEAEAFF
>TRBV24-1|TRBJ2-7|-|TRBD2
TGTGCCACCAGTGCTAGGCCCGACCCGGGGGGAGACGAGCAGTACTTC
CATSARPDPGGDEQYF
>TRBV19|TRBJ1-4|-|-
TGTGCCAGTAGGACGTATGGGGCCGGATCTAATGAAAAACTGTTTTTT
CASRTYGAGSNEKLFF
>TRBV10-3|TRBJ1-2|-|-
TGTGCCATCGCGCAGGGAGGGCCGGGCTACACCTTC
CAIAQGGPGYTF
>TRBV2|TRBJ1-1|few|TRBD1
TGTGCCGCCTCCGGGACAGGGGGTTCTGAAGCTTTCTTT
CAASGTGGSEAFF
>TRBV25-1|TRBJ2-7|-|TRBD1
TGTGCCAGCAGTGAAGCCGGGACAGGGAGTTACGAGCAGTACTTC
CASSEAGTGSYEQYF
>TRBV29-1|TRBJ1-5|many|-
TGCAGCGCCGGAATGGGGAATCAGCCCCAGCATTTT
CSAGMGNQPQHF
>TRBV2|TRBJ2-7|-|-
TGTGCCAGCAGTGGGAACCGGGACCTAATCTACGAGCAGTACTTC
CASSGNRDLIYEQYF
>TRBV20-1|TRBJ1-4|few|-
TGCAGTGCCCCGGCCAGACAGGAAGAAGAAAAACTGTTTTTT
CSAPARQEEEKLFF
>TRBV20-1|TRBJ2-7|many|TRBD2
TGCAGTGCTAGAGAGGCTAGCGGGCCTGAGGGGTACGAGCAGTACTTC
CSAREASGPEGYEQYF
>TRBV20-1|TRBJ2-5|-|TRBD2
TGCAGTGCTGGGGGCGCTAGCGGGAGAGAAGAGACCCAGTACTTC
CSAGGASGREETQYF
>TRBV15|TRBJ2-5|-|-
TGTGCCACCAGCAGTGACGGGAGAGAGACCCAGTACTTC
CATSSDGRETQYF
>TRBV20-1|TRBJ1-1|-|-
TGCAGTGCTAGACCCGGGTCTGAAGCTTTCTTT
CSARPGSEAFF
>TRBV6-5|TRBJ1-2|-|-
TGTGCCAGCAGTACACACTATGGCTACACCTTC
CASSTHYGYTF
>TRBV14|TRBJ1-5|-|TRBD1
TGTGCCAGCAGCCAGAGGGGGCCTGGGTCTCAGCCCCAGCATTTT
CASSQRGPGSQPQHF
>TRBV2|TRBJ1-2|many|-
TGTGCCAGCGCTGCCGGGACTCGCTATGGCTACACCTTC
CASAAGTRYGYTF
>TRBV5-1|TRBJ2-7|few|-
TGCGCCAGCAGCTTCGACACCTCCTACGAGCAGTACTTC
CASSFDTSYEQYF
>TRBV7-8|TRBJ2-7|-|TRBD1
TGTGCCAGCAGCTGGTCCGGGACAGCCTTCTACGAGCAGTACTTC
CASSWSGTAFYEQYF
>TRBV20-1|TRBJ2-7|-|TRBD1
TGCAGTGCAGTCCGGGACAGGGACTACGAGCAGTACTTC
CSAVRDRDYEQYF
>TRBV24-1|TRBJ1-4|many|-
TGTGCCACCAGTGAGACGTTTTCGGGAAAACTGTTTTTT
CATSETFSGKLFF
>TRBV24-1|TRBJ2-5|many|-
TGTGCCACCAGTGACGGATACCAAGAGACCCAGTACTTC
CATSDGYQETQYF
>TRBV2|TRBJ1-6|-|-
TGTGCCATCAGTGGGTCGGGACATAATTCACCCCTCCACTTT
CAISGSGHNSPLHF
>TRBV29-1|TRBJ1-2|-|-
TGCAGCGAAGACCCACAGGACTCTAACTATGGCTACACCTTC
CSEDPQDSNYGYTF
>TRBV2|TRBJ1-4|many|TRBD1
TGTGCCAGCAGTGACGGGACAGGAGGGGAAAAACTGTTTTTT
CASSDGTGGEKLFF
>TRBV25-1|TRBJ2-6|-|TRBD1
TGTGCCAGCGTACGCGACAGGGGGGCGGGGGCCAACGTCCTGACTTTC
CASVRDRGAGANVLTF
>TRBV7-9|TRBJ1-4|many|-
TGTGCCAGCAGCTCTTCCGACAGGTCTGGAGGTGAAAAACTGTTTTTT
CASSSSDRSGGEKLFF
>TRBV29-1|TRBJ2-5|-|-
TGCAGCGTTGAGGTGGCCCCGGGAGAGACCCAGTACTTC
CSVEVAPGETQYF
>TRBV10-2|TRBJ1-6|-|TRBD1
TGCACCGGGACAGGGAATTCACCCCTCCACTTT
CTGTGNSPLHF
>TRBV24-1|TRBJ1-2|-|-
TGTGCCACCCATGGGGGCTACACCTTC
CATHGGYTF
>TRBV7-9|TRBJ1-2|-|TRBD1
TGTGCCAGCAGCTTAGACGGGACAGACTATGGCTACACCTTC
CASSLDGTDYGYTF
>TRBV9|TRBJ2-7|-|-
TGTACCAGCAGCTTAGGTGGCAGTGAGCAGTACTTC
CTSSLGGSEQYF
>TRBV10-3|TRBJ2-7|-|-
TGTGCCATCAGTGTGGACGGTTACGAGCAGTACTTC
CAISVDGYEQYF
>TRBV14|TRBJ1-1|-|-
TGTGCCAGCAGCCAAATTAGAGGGGGCACTGAAGCTTTCTTT
CASSQIRGGTEAFF
>TRBV29-1|TRBJ2-7|many|-
TGCAGCGTGACCCCCACTGGATACTCCTACGAGCAGTACTTC
CSVTPTGYSYEQYF
>TRBV7-2|TRBJ1-1|-|-
TGTGCCCGCAGCTGGCGGGACCTTAACACTGAAGCTTTCTTT
CARSWRDLNTEAFF
>TRBV7-9|TRBJ1-2|-|-
TGTGCCAGCAGCTTAGCCAGGCCAGGCACTAACTATGGCTACACCTTC
CASSLARPGTNYGYTF
>TRBV19|TRBJ2-5|many|-
TGTGCCAGTAGTGTAACCTCCTGGCAGGTTCAAGGCCAGTACTTC
CASSVTSWQVQGQYF
>TRBV19|TRBJ2-7|few|-
TGTGCCAGTAGTCATGTTGCACGGGACACCATTTCCTACGAGCAGTACTTC
CASSHVARDTISYEQYF
>TRBV2|TRBJ1-6|-|-
TGTGCCAGCAGTGGGGGGTCAGGGGCTGATATTCACCTCCACTTT
CASSGGSGADIHLHF
>TRBV10-3|TRBJ1-5|-|-
TGTGCCACTACCGCGAGATCCAATCAGCCCCAGCATTTT
CATTARSNQPQHF
>TRBV7-3|TRBJ1-3|-|TRBD1
TGTGCCAGCAGCCGCGGACAGGGAAGAGCAAACACCATATATTTT
CASSRGQGRANTIYF
>TRBV7-2|TRBJ2-7|-|-
TGTGCCAGCAGTTTGCTTAGTTGGGGGTCCCCCTACGAGCAGTACTTC
CASSLLSWGSPYEQYF
>TRBV15|TRBJ2-1|-|TRBD2
TGTGCCAGCAGCGTAGAAGCGGGAGGCTTCAATGAGCAGTTCTTC
CASSVEAGGFNEQFF
>TRBV6-1|TRBJ1-2|few|TRBD1
TGTGCCAGCAGTCCATTCCCCGGGACAGGCTCCTATGGCTACACCTTC
CASSPFPGTGSYGYTF
>TRBV7-9|TRBJ1-1|-|-
TGTGCCAGCAGCCCTGGGTCTTGGGCTGAAGCTTTCTTT
CASSPGSWAEAFF
>TRBV5-1|TRBJ2-6|-|-
TGCGCCAGCAGCTTGGAAGGTCCTGGGGCCAACGTCCTGACTTTC
CASSLEGPGANVLTF
>TRBV9|TRBJ2-5|-|TRBD1
TGTGCCAGCAGCGCCCGACAGGGGGGCATCGAGACCCAGTACTTC
CASSARQGGIETQYF